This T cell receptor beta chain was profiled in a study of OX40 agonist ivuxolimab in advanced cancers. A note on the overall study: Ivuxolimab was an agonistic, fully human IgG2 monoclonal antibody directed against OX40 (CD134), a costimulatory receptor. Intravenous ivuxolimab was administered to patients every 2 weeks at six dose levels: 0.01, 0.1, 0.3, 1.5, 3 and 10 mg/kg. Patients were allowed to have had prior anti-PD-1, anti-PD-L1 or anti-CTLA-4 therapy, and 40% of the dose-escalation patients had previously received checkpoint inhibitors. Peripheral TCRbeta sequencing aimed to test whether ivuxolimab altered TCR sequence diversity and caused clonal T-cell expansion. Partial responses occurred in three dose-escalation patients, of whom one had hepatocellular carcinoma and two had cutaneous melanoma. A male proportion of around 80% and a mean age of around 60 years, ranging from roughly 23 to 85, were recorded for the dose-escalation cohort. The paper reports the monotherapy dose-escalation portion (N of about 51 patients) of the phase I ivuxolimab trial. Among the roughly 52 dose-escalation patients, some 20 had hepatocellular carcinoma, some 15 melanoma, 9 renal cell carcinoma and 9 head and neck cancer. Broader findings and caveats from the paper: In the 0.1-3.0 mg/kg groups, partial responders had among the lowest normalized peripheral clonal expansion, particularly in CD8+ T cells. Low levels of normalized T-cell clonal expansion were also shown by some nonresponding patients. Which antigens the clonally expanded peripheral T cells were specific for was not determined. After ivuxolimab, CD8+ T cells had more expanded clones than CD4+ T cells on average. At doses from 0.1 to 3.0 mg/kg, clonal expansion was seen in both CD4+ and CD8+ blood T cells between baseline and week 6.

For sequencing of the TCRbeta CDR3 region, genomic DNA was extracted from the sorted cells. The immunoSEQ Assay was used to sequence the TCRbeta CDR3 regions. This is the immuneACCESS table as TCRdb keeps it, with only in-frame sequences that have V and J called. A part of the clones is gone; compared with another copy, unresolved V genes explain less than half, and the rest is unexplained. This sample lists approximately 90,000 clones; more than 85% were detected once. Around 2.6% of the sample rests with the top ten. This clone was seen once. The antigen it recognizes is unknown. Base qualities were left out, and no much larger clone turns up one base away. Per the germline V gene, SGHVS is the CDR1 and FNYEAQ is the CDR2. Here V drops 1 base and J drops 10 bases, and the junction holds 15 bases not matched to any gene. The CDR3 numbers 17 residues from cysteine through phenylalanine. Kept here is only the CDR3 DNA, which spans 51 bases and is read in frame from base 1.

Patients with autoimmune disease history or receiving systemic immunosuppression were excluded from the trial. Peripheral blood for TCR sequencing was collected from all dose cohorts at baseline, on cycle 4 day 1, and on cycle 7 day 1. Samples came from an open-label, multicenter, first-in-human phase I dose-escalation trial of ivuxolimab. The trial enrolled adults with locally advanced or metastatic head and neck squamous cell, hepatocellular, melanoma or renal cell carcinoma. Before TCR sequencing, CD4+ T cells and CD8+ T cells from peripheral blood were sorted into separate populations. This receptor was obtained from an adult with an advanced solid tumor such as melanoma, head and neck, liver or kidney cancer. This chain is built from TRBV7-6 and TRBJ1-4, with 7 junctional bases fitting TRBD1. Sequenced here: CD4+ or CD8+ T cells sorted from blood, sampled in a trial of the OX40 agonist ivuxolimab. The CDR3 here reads CASSLGPTGAQPAKLFF. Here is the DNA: TGTGCCAGCAGCTTAGGCCCTACAGGGGCCCAACCTGCAAAACTGTTTTTT.